These 20 T cell receptor beta chains originate from one sample sequenced in a study of T cells in Graves' hyperthyroidism and ophthalmopathy. TCR beta CDR3 regions were amplified from RNA transcripts. Researchers ran a first-round RT-PCR on the TCR CDR3 using the HTBI primer set. TCRdb redid the calling of the multiplex PCR reads with MiXCR, one entry per CDR3 protein. The table records 90,000 to 120,000 distinct CDR3 sequences, about 16% of them present only once. Material: blood. All receptors come from a woman between 45 and 60 years old with Graves' hyperthyroidism.

There are many counts of this clonotype. This sequence joins TRBV15 and TRBJ2-3, with 8 positions matching TRBD1. This CDR3 comprises 14 residues. In germline, CDR1 is LNHNV, CDR2 YYDKDF (reference sequence). Germline trimming cut 5 bases from V and 6 bases from J; bases unmatched to any gene: 7. CDR3 sequence: CATSLTGGWDTQYF. The CDR3 DNA reads as TGTGCCACCAGCCTTACAGGGGGATGGGATACGCAGTATTTT.

In this sample, this clonotype turned up many times. Sequence at one end of the junction differs from germline and may be a read error. This sequence joins TRBV7-7 and TRBJ1-1; D perhaps matches TRBD1 (5 bases). This CDR3 comprises 13 residues. Per the germline V gene, CDR1 is SSHAT and CDR2 is FNYEAQ (reference sequence). The DNA of the CDR3 is TGTGCTAGCAGCCGAGACAGGAACACTGAAGCTTTCTTT. Amino acid sequence: CASSRDRNTEAFF. The full variable domain, with the rest looked up from reference TRBV7-7 and TRBJ1-1, is GAGVSQSPRYKVTKRGQDVTLRCDPISSHATLYWYQQALGQGPEFLTYFNYEAQPDKSGLPSDRFSAERPEGSISTLTIQRTEQRDSAMYRCASSRDRNTEAFFGQGTRLTVV.

CDR3 in amino acids: CASSPTGKSNEQYF. CDR3 DNA: TGTGCCAGCAGCCCTACAGGGAAGTCAAACGAGCAGTACTTC. The chain is built from TRBV5-6 and TRBJ2-7; maybe TRBD1 (6 bases). V lost 4 bases and J lost 5, with 16 bases in between. From germline, CDR1 is SGHDT and CDR2 YYEEEE. CDR3 size: 14 residues.

This clonotype turned up a few times. The chain combines TRBV5-1 with TRBJ2-5; 10 nucleotides match TRBD2. V lost 0 bases to trimming and J lost 4 bases; unmatched junction nucleotides: 6. The germline V gene has CDR1 SGHRS and CDR2 YFSETQ. This CDR3 spans 16 amino acids. The CDR3 region is CASSLEREGRGETQYF. The CDR3 DNA reads TGCGCCAGCAGCTTGGAGCGGGAGGGCCGGGGAGAGACCCAGTACTTC. Using reference TRBV5-1 and TRBJ2-5 for the parts outside the CDR3, the full variable domain is KAGVTQTPRYLIKTRGQQVTLSCSPISGHRSVSWYQQTPGQGLQFLFEYFSETQRNKGNFPGRFSGRQFSNSRSEMNVSTLELGDSALYLCASSLEREGRGETQYFGPGTRLLVL.

This clonotype was seen ten or more times. V is TRBV7-2 and J is TRBJ1-6; no definite D call. The CDR3 is 12 residues long. Germline-derived CDR1 and CDR2 are SGHTA and FQGNSA. V lost 5 bases and J lost 12, with 11 bases in between. The CDR3 bases are TGTGCCAGCAGCCGAAGCTGGGGACCCCTCCACTTT. Protein: CASSRSWGPLHF. Full variable domain (rest looked up from reference TRBV7-2 and TRBJ1-6): GAGVSQSPSNKVTEKGKDVELRCDPISGHTALYWYRQSLGQGLEFLIYFQGNSAPDKSGLPSDRFSAERTGGSVSTLTIQRTQQEDSAVYLCASSRSWGPLHFGNGTRLTVT.

This clonotype turned up a few times. This chain uses TRBV3-1 with TRBJ2-2, with 8 bases fitting TRBD1. Germline assignment: CDR1 LGHDT and CDR2 YNNKEL (reference sequence). The junction had 6 bases not matched to a gene; V was cut back by 1 base and J by 5 bases. This CDR3 spans 16 amino acids. The CDR3 is CASSQAETGVTGELFF. CDR3 DNA sequence: TGTGCCAGCAGCCAAGCAGAGACAGGGGTTACCGGGGAGCTGTTTTTT.

The table lists this clonotype with many counts. The chain has TRBV27 and TRBJ1-2, with D possibly TRBD1 on 6 matching bases. Trimming pared 6 bases from V and 6 bases from J, leaving 17 bases between. From germline, CDR1 is MNHEY and CDR2 SMNVEV (reference sequence). This CDR3 contains 14 residues. The CDR3 reads CASRNLQGNHGYTF. CDR3 nucleotide sequence: TGTGCCAGCAGAAATCTACAGGGTAATCATGGCTACACCTTC.

This clonotype came up many times. V usage is TRBV25-1 and J usage is TRBJ2-7; 10 nucleotides align to TRBD2. The V gene end was trimmed by 6 bases and the J gene end by 6 bases; junction bases not matched to a gene: 14. Per the germline V gene, CDR1 is MGHDK and CDR2 is SYGVNS. The CDR3 extends over 16 amino acids. The CDR3 coding sequence is TGTGCCAGCAGCCCGGTCGCGGTAGCGGGAGGATTCGAGCAGTACTTC. Protein product: CASSPVAVAGGFEQYF.

This clonotype was recorded many times. The chain combines TRBV12-3 or TRBV12-4 with TRBJ2-1; 10 bases agree with TRBD2. Trimming removed 8 bases from V and 3 bases from J; junction bases left unmatched: 7. CDR3 length: 15 amino acids. DNA of the CDR3: TGTGCCAGCCGACCCGGACTAGCGGACTACAATGAGCAGTTCTTC. It is translated as CASRPGLADYNEQFF.

The J gene is TRBJ2-7, the V gene TRBV20-1; 8 bases are a match to TRBD2. CDR1 is DFQATT and CDR2 is SNEGSKA in the germline V gene (reference sequence). With 1 base clipped from V and 4 bases from J, the junction kept 0 bases outside the gene matches. This CDR3 spans 12 amino acids. CDR3 amino acids: CSARASGYEQYV. CDR3 nucleotides: TGCAGTGCTAGAGCTAGCGGGTACGAGCAGTACGTC.

This clonotype was counted many times. J is TRBJ2-2 and V is TRBV28; 13 bases agree with TRBD2. V trimming: 7 bases; J trimming: 6 bases; junction bases outside the gene matches: 11. There are 17 residues in the CDR3. Germline values: CDR1 MDHEN, CDR2 SYDVKM. CDR3 DNA sequence: TGTGCCAGCACAGTACCCGGACTAGCGGGAGATGCCGGGGAGCTGTTTTTT. Translation: CASTVPGLAGDAGELFF.

V is TRBV12-3 or TRBV12-4 and J is TRBJ1-2, with a weak D call TRBD1 (6 bases). Trimming took 8 bases from V and 4 from J, leaving 17 bases between them. This CDR3 is built from 14 residues. CDR3 amino acids: CASLWGGAIYGYTF. As DNA, the CDR3 is TGTGCCAGCCTATGGGGGGGCGCCATCTATGGCTACACCTTC.

The rearrangement uses TRBV28 and TRBJ2-3; 8 nucleotides align to TRBD1. V dropped 9 bases and J dropped 0; count of bases not matched to a gene: 5. This CDR3 spans 14 amino acids. The germline V gene encodes CDR1 MDHEN and CDR2 SYDVKM. Here the CDR3 reads CASSGQDSTDTQYF. In nucleotides, the CDR3 is TGTGCCAGTTCGGGACAGGATAGCACAGATACGCAGTATTTT.

This clonotype was seen ten or more times. V and J are TRBV2 and TRBJ2-2, with D possibly being TRBD1 or TRBD2 (5 bases each). Trimming took 6 bases from V and 3 from J, leaving 11 bases between them. The CDR3 extends over 14 amino acids. Germline CDR1 is SNHLY and CDR2 is FYNNEI. The CDR3 sequence: CASRAGTDTGELFF. CDR3 in DNA: TGTGCCAGCAGAGCCGGGACCGACACCGGGGAGCTGTTTTTT.

This clonotype was seen at least ten times. J is TRBJ1-2 and V is TRBV28, with TRBD1 as a possible D gene (5 bases). The germline gives CDR1 MDHEN, CDR2 SYDVKM. Trimming removed 3 bases from V and 9 bases from J, with 20 bases in between. The CDR3 has 15 residues. DNA of the CDR3: TGTGCCAGCAGTTTTGTGACAGCGGCTATCGGGAGCTACACCTTC. This codes for CASSFVTAAIGSYTF.

This clonotype was seen ten or more times. The chain couples TRBV20-1 to TRBJ1-2; TRBD1 matches 7 bases. This CDR3 is 13 amino acids long. Germline V gene lookup returns CDR1 DFQATT and CDR2 SNEGSKA (reference sequence). J lost 8 bases, V lost 3 bases, and 9 bases had no gene match. The CDR3 nucleotides are TGCAGTGCTAGTAAAAGGGGGCTCAGAGGCTACACCTTC. It encodes CSASKRGLRGYTF.

This clonotype was found many times. The rearrangement uses TRBV7-2 and TRBJ1-6, with no clear D. The germline V gene has CDR1 SGHTA and CDR2 FQGNSA. CDR3 size: 13 residues. With 5 bases removed from V and 8 bases from J, the gap between germline ends came to 10 bases. The CDR3 spells CASSRLRDSPLHF. CDR3 in DNA: TGTGCCAGCAGCCGTTTGCGCGATTCACCCCTCCACTTT.

This clonotype was seen only a few times. V and J are TRBV6-4 and TRBJ2-2; D is undetermined. The CDR3 runs 19 residues. Germline loops: CDR1 MRHNA, CDR2 SNTAGT. Trimming removed 0 bases from V and 0 bases from J, with 17 bases in between. The CDR3 nucleotides read TGTGCCAGCAGTGACTCGGGTTCATCTCGGACGGCGAACACCGGGGAGCTGTTTTTT. This encodes CASSDSGSSRTANTGELFF.

This clonotype came up many times. The chain uses TRBV7-6 and TRBJ2-2; no clear D gene. V was cut by 4 bases and J by 3 bases, with 3 bases left in between. The germline CDR1 and CDR2 sequences are SGHVS and FNYEAQ. This CDR3 is 12 amino acids long. CDR3 sequence: CASSSHTGELFF. The CDR3, as DNA: TGTGCCAGCAGCTCCCACACCGGGGAGCTGTTTTTT.

This clonotype was observed at least ten times. J is TRBJ2-7 and V is TRBV27, with no clear D. CDR1 and CDR2 from the germline V gene are MNHEY and SMNVEV (reference sequence). Trimming took off 6 bases at V and 6 bases at J, with 24 bases between the two ends. CDR3 length: 16 residues. The CDR3 sequence: CASRTDRAPTPTEQYF. DNA of the CDR3: TGTGCCAGCAGAACAGACCGGGCCCCCACCCCTACCGAGCAGTACTTC.